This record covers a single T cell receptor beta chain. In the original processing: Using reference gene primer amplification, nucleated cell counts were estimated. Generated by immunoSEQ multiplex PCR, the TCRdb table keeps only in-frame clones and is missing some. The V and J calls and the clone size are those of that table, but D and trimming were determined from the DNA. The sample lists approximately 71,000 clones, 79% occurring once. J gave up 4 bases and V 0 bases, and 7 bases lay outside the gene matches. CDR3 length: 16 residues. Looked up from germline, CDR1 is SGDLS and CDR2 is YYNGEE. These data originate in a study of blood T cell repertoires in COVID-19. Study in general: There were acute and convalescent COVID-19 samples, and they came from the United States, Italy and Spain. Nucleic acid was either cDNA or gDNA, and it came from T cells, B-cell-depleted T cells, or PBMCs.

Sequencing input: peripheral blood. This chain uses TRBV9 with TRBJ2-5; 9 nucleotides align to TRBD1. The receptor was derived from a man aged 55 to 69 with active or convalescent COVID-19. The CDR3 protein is CASSVGGTGSGETQYF. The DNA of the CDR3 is TGTGCCAGCAGCGTAGGAGGGACAGGGTCGGGAGAGACCCAGTACTTC.